These 8 T cell receptor beta chains came from one sample sequenced in a study of cytomegalovirus exposure and HLA in healthy donors. The PCR ran on 60 Vbeta and 13 Jbeta primers. Profiled with immunoSEQ multiplex PCR; TCRdb holds only in-frame clones, not every one. This table has 200,000 to 300,000 clones, 84% appearing once. Sample: PBMCs. These receptors came from a woman aged 40 to 49 in good health and CMV-seropositive.

The CDR3 DNA reads TGTGCCAGTAGTATAACTCCGACAGCTGCCTACGAGCAGTACTTC. Residues: CASSITPTAAYEQYF. V gene TRBV19 combines with J gene TRBJ2-7; tentative D call: TRBD1 (5 bases). Germline CDR1 reads LNHDA; CDR2 reads SQIVND (reference sequence). This CDR3 has 15 amino acids. The germline V and J ends were trimmed by 2 bases and 2 bases, with 13 bases remaining between them.

The chain links TRBV7-9 to TRBJ2-7; 8 bases line up with TRBD1. The CDR3 is 15 amino acids. V trimming: 5 bases; J trimming: 2 bases; junction bases outside the gene matches: 8. Germline CDR1 reads SEHNR; CDR2 reads FQNEAQ (reference sequence). Written as DNA, the CDR3 is TGTGCCAGCAGCGCCTCCGGGACAGGCCCCTACGAGCAGTACTTC. Translated: CASSASGTGPYEQYF.

The chain uses TRBV28 and TRBJ2-1; maybe TRBD2 (7 bases). The CDR3 loop spans 19 amino acids. The V gene lost 5 bases and the J gene lost 7 bases, with 30 bases spanning the gap. Germline CDR1 MDHEN, CDR2 SYDVKM. CDR3 in DNA: TGTGCCAGCAGTCCCACTCTTCGGACAGACGGGAGGATGGAAAATGAGCAGTTCTTC. This gives the protein CASSPTLRTDGRMENEQFF.

This rearrangement joins TRBV19 to TRBJ2-1, with 11 bases matching TRBD1. Germline CDR1 reads LNHDA; CDR2 reads SQIVND (reference sequence). Unmatched junction bases numbered 18, after V lost 5 bases and J lost 6 bases. CDR3 size: 19 residues. The CDR3 DNA reads TGTGCCAGTAGTGGGGGTCCGGACAGGGGGCCTTTGAAGGGCAATGAGCAGTTCTTC. The encoded protein is CASSGGPDRGPLKGNEQFF.

The chain links TRBV7-8 to TRBJ1-5, with a weak D call TRBD1 (6 bases). This CDR3 region has 15 residues. Germline assignment: CDR1 SGHVS and CDR2 FQNEAQ. V lost 3 bases to trimming and J lost 4 bases, with 13 bases between them. The CDR3 spells CASSLLGQGNQPQHF. CDR3 sequence (DNA): TGTGCCAGCAGCTTGTTGGGACAAGGGAATCAGCCCCAGCATTTT.

The rearrangement links TRBV9 to TRBJ2-1, with 12 bases that match TRBD2. V lost 4 bases to trimming and J lost 6 bases; unmatched junction nucleotides: 14. The CDR3 contains 18 residues. CDR1 SGDLS and CDR2 YYNGEE come from the germline V gene. Written as DNA, the CDR3 is TGTGCCAGCAGCACGCCGACTAGCGGGAGCTCCAACCCCAATGAGCAGTTCTTC. This gives the protein CASSTPTSGSSNPNEQFF.

For the CDR3, the DNA is TGTGCCAGCAGTTTATCGAACTTTCCCTACGAGCAGTACTTC. Protein sequence: CASSLSNFPYEQYF. The chain employs TRBV27 and TRBJ2-7, with D unresolved. Looked up from germline, CDR1 is MNHEY and CDR2 is SMNVEV (reference sequence). Trimming took 0 bases from V and 2 from J, leaving 8 bases between them. The CDR3 contains 14 residues.

The chain recombines TRBV7-3 with TRBJ1-4; D may be TRBD1 (6 bases). CDR3 length equals 15 residues. V dropped 3 bases and J dropped 5 bases, with 13 bases sitting between them. CDR1 is SGHTA, CDR2 FQGTGA, per germline. The CDR3 DNA follows: TGTGCCAGCAGCTTTTCGGGACAAGCAAATGAAAAACTGTTTTTT. Protein: CASSFSGQANEKLFF.